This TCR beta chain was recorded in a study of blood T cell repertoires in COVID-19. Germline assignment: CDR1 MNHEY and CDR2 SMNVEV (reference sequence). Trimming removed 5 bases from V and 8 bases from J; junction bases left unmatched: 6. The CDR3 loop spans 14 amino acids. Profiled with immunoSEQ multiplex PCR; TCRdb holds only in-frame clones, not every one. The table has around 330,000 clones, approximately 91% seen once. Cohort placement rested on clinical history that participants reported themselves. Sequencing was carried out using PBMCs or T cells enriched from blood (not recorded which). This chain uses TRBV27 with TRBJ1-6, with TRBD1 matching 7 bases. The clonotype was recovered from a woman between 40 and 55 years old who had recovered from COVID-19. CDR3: CASSNRGRDSPLHF. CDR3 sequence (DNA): TGTGCCAGCAGTAACAGGGGTAGGGATTCACCCCTCCACTTT.